Listed below are T cell receptor beta chains from one sample, sequenced in a study of cytomegalovirus exposure and HLA in healthy donors. Clones were read by immunoSEQ multiplex PCR, and TCRdb kept only the in-frame ones, dropping some. The data show around 150,000 clones, around 75% seen once. Material for sequencing was PBMCs. These receptors were collected from a man aged 18 to 29 in good health and CMV-seronegative. Both conserved end residues are part of each CDR3.

TRBV6-1	TRBJ2-5	15	CASSEARGIPPTQYF
TRBV9	TRBJ1-6	17	CASSEGQTSSYNSPLHF
TRBV6-5	TRBJ2-7	13	CASSYGAAGEQYF
TRBV16	TRBJ2-4	16	CASSHGGLAGENIQYF
TRBV15	TRBJ1-1	15	CATSRGGTSNTEAFF
TRBV9	TRBJ2-1	17	CASSVDERGTPYNEQFF
TRBV7-8	TRBJ1-5	16	CASSPTGGRSNQPQHF
TRBV27	TRBJ2-3	14	CASSLSGYTDTQYF
TRBV9	TRBJ1-1	14	CASSVGGQGPEAFF
TRBV9	TRBJ2-1	14	CASSVQGGDEEQFF
TRBV6-5	TRBJ1-3	15	CASREQGGSGSTIYF